Included here is one T cell receptor beta chain sequence, with context. The sample is drawn from a study of blood T cell repertoires in COVID-19. On the study more broadly: Acute and convalescent COVID-19 samples came from the United States, Italy and Spain.

From germline, CDR1 is MGHRA and CDR2 YSYEKL. After removal of 4 bases from V and 2 bases from J, the junction contained 5 bases not matched to a gene. The CDR3 is made up of 16 amino acids. Sequencing used immunoSEQ multiplex PCR; TCRdb keeps in-frame clones, though not all of them. The data hold approximately 400,000 clones, with 81% observed a single time. Sequenced material: peripheral blood. This TCR came from a human donor with acute or convalescent COVID-19. The donor label of this sample is uncertain. The chain links TRBV4-1 to TRBJ2-3, with 11 bases that match TRBD2. The CDR3 region is CASSRKTSGATDTQYF. CDR3 DNA: TGCGCCAGCAGCCGCAAGACTAGCGGGGCCACAGATACGCAGTATTTT.